The present T cell receptor (beta chain) was sequenced within a study of T cell responses to AZD1222 COVID-19 vaccine. The CDR3 covers 16 residues. CDR1 MNHEY and CDR2 SVGAGI come from the germline V gene. With 4 bases clipped from V and 5 bases from J, the junction kept 9 bases outside the gene matches. Method: immunoSEQ multiplex PCR; TCRdb's copy keeps in-frame clones and lacks some. The repertoire holds around 200,000 clones, with approximately 95% as singletons. The study's findings and limits: Unmutated variant regions reportedly attract nearly half of all spike-specific TCRs.

As regards this clone: Its antigen is unknown.

The chain recombines TRBV6-5 with TRBJ1-5, with 9 positions matching TRBD1. Sample: peripheral blood, taken on day 0 of AZD1222 vaccination. The receptor was derived from an adult in good health. CDR3: CASSSSGTGTYQPQHF. In DNA, the CDR3 is TGTGCCAGCAGTTCCTCCGGGACAGGGACCTATCAGCCCCAGCATTTT.